Shown below are 7 T cell receptor beta chains from a single sample sequenced in a study of cytomegalovirus exposure and HLA in healthy donors. The PCR was carried out with 60 Vbeta primers and 13 Jbeta primers. The method was immunoSEQ multiplex PCR; TCRdb's version includes in-frame clones alone and lacks a portion of them. Here the sample spans 90,000 or so clones, around 80% being singletons. The sequencing input was PBMCs. These receptors originate from a male donor in good health and CMV-seropositive.

The gene calls are TRBV6-1 and TRBJ1-2; TRBD1 matches 9 bases. The CDR3 sequence is 13 residues long. V shed 4 bases, J shed 8 bases, and the junction held 5 bases outside the gene matches. Germline V gene data show CDR1 as MNHNS and CDR2 as SASEGT. The CDR3 here is CASSGDRVWGYTF. As DNA, the CDR3 is TGTGCCAGCAGTGGGGACAGGGTTTGGGGCTACACCTTC.

V is TRBV6-6 and J is TRBJ2-7; TRBD1 matches at 7 bases. This CDR3 region has 15 residues. V was clipped by 5 bases and J by 11 bases; unmatched bases: 18. CDR1 is MNHNY and CDR2 is SVGAGI in the germline V gene (reference sequence). The CDR3 loop reads CASSRTGTVSLLKYF. The DNA of the CDR3 is TGTGCCAGCAGTAGGACCGGGACAGTCTCCTTACTGAAGTACTTC.

The gene calls are TRBV27 and TRBJ1-4, with 8 nucleotides matching TRBD1. This CDR3 is built from 17 residues. V trimming: 1 base; J trimming: 6 bases; junction bases outside the gene matches: 10. Germline V gene lookup returns CDR1 MNHEY and CDR2 SMNVEV (reference sequence). CDR3 in amino acids: CASSLYPGQGLDEKLFF. CDR3 DNA: TGTGCCAGCAGTTTATATCCCGGACAGGGACTGGATGAAAAACTGTTTTTT.

This clone is medium-sized (0.01 to 0.1%) in the sample. The chain is built from TRBV28 and TRBJ2-1, with D unresolved. CDR3 length: 13 amino acids. Trimming shortened V by 1 base and J by 9 bases, and 10 bases separated the two germline ends. Germline lookup yields CDR1 MDHEN and CDR2 SYDVKM. CDR3 protein: CASSLFDGSEQFF. CDR3 sequence (DNA): TGTGCCAGCAGTTTATTTGATGGCTCTGAGCAGTTCTTC.

The rearrangement uses TRBV6-6 and TRBJ2-1; tentatively, D is TRBD2 (6 bases). The V end was cut by 2 bases, the J end by 6 bases, with 14 bases between. Germline-derived CDR1 and CDR2 are MNHNY and SVGAGI (reference sequence). The CDR3 is 15 amino acids. CDR3 sequence: CASSYAVGGTNEQFF. The CDR3 region has the DNA TGTGCCAGCAGTTACGCGGTTGGAGGGACCAATGAGCAGTTCTTC.

The chain joins TRBV5-1 to TRBJ2-5; D perhaps matches TRBD2 (7 bases). CDR1 is SGHRS and CDR2 is YFSETQ in the germline V gene. There are 14 residues in the CDR3. V lost 4 bases and J lost 2, with 12 bases in between. CDR3 region: CASSLGGRQETQYF. The CDR3 DNA reads TGCGCCAGCAGCCTCGGGGGGCGGCAAGAGACCCAGTACTTC.

The chain links TRBV30 to TRBJ1-5; D is uncertain. This CDR3 has 16 amino acids. The V end was cut by 2 bases, the J end by 2 bases, with 16 bases between. Looked up from germline, CDR1 is GTSNPN and CDR2 is SVGIG (reference sequence). CDR3 DNA sequence: TGTGCCTGGAGTAAGCGGGGATTCACTGGCAATCAGCCCCAGCATTTT. Translating it yields CAWSKRGFTGNQPQHF.